The 9 T cell receptor beta chains in this list originate from one sample, sequenced in a study of blood T cell repertoires in COVID-19. The data were produced by immunoSEQ multiplex PCR, yet TCRdb's version contains in-frame clones alone and is incomplete. The profile covers about 71,000 clones, with 86% appearing a single time and roughly 7% taken by the ten largest. The material sequenced was peripheral blood. The receptor set was obtained from a man over 45 with active COVID-19.

This sequence joins TRBV20-1 and TRBJ2-5; D remains unclear. V dropped 3 bases and J dropped 0 bases, with 14 bases sitting between them. The germline V gene encodes CDR1 DFQATT and CDR2 SNEGSKA (reference sequence). This CDR3 is built from 15 residues. CDR3 nucleotides: TGCAGTGCTAGTCACCGAGGAGTGTACCAAGAGACCCAGTACTTC. This encodes CSASHRGVYQETQYF.

The chain couples TRBV27 to TRBJ2-1; TRBD2 matches at 16 bases. Trimming removed 0 bases from V and 8 bases from J; junction bases left unmatched: 7. There are 18 residues in the CDR3. The germline CDR1 and CDR2 sequences are MNHEY and SMNVEV (reference sequence). DNA for the CDR3: TGTGCCAGCAGTTTATCCGGGACTAGCGGGAGGGCCAGGTATGAGCAGTTCTTC. Translating gives CASSLSGTSGRARYEQFF.

The chain couples TRBV6-6 to TRBJ1-3; TRBD1 is a possible D gene (6 bases). Germline CDR1 and CDR2: MNHNY and SVGAGI (reference sequence). The V end lost 6 bases, the J end lost 3 bases, and 15 bases lay between the germline ends. This CDR3 contains 15 residues. CDR3 sequence: CASSLKQGVGNTIYF. CDR3 in DNA: TGTGCCAGCAGCTTAAAACAGGGAGTTGGAAACACCATATATTTT.

This chain joins TRBV15 and TRBJ1-5, with TRBD1 matching over 11 bases. Germline assignment: CDR1 LNHNV and CDR2 YYDKDF (reference sequence). The CDR3 is 16 amino acids. With 0 bases clipped from V and 9 bases from J, the junction kept 7 bases outside the gene matches. The chain's CDR3 is CATSRDRDRGDRPQHF. In DNA, the CDR3 is TGTGCCACCAGCAGAGATCGGGACAGGGGGGATCGGCCCCAGCATTTT.

The rearrangement joins TRBV7-6 to TRBJ1-6; D not resolved. Germline values: CDR1 SGHVS, CDR2 FNYEAQ. The CDR3 has 15 residues. The ends were cut back, 4 bases at V and 0 bases at J, with 7 bases in the middle. CDR3 sequence: CASSSRGSYNSPLHF. The CDR3 nucleotides are TGTGCCAGCAGCTCCCGAGGCTCCTATAATTCACCCCTCCACTTT.

The chain couples TRBV5-8 to TRBJ2-1, with 9 bases aligning to TRBD1. The V segment lost 3 bases and the J segment 3 bases; nucleotides outside the gene matches: 1. This CDR3 region has 14 residues. The germline gives CDR1 SGHTS, CDR2 YDEGEE. DNA for the CDR3: TGTGCCAGCAGCTCGGACAGGGGCTACAATGAGCAGTTCTTC. Translating gives CASSSDRGYNEQFF. Complete variable domain (other parts from reference TRBV5-8 and TRBJ2-1): EAGVTQSPTHLIKTRGQQATLRCSPISGHTSVYWYQQALGLGLQFLLWYDEGEERNRGNFPPRFSGRQFPNYSSELNVNALELEDSALYLCASSSDRGYNEQFFGPGTRLTVL.

The rearrangement joins TRBV7-9 to TRBJ1-4, with TRBD1 matching 7 bases. The CDR3 has 16 amino acids. From germline, CDR1 is SEHNR and CDR2 FQNEAQ (reference sequence). V trimming: 5 bases; J trimming: 4 bases; junction bases outside the gene matches: 10. The CDR3 nucleotides are TGTGCCAGCAGCCCCTTCGAGACAGGGAGTAATGAAAAACTGTTTTTT. It specifies CASSPFETGSNEKLFF.

The chain combines TRBV5-8 with TRBJ2-3, with a possible D match to TRBD1 (6 bases). Germline V gene data show CDR1 as SGHTS and CDR2 as YDEGEE. V shed 0 bases and J shed 0 bases, with 8 bases lying between them. This CDR3 contains 15 residues. The CDR3 region has the DNA TGTGCCAGCAGCTTGGGGACAGCTAGCACAGATACGCAGTATTTT. Translated, it gives CASSLGTASTDTQYF.

Only one count was recorded for this clone. The chain carries TRBV24-1 and TRBJ2-1; 12 bases match TRBD1. V lost 7 bases, J lost 6 bases, and 9 bases stayed unmatched. The CDR3 totals 16 residues. Germline CDR1 KGHDR, CDR2 SFDVKD. In nucleotides, the CDR3 is TGTGCCACCAGACCCGGGACAGGGGGCCTCGTCAATGAGCAGTTCTTC. This codes for CATRPGTGGLVNEQFF.